This TCR beta chain stems from a study of shared clonotypes between healthy human individuals. Study information: The composition of the donors was a couple of women and a few men aged 18 to 49.

The V and J ends lost 8 bases and 0 bases respectively, with 17 bases between them. CDR3 length: 16 residues. CDR1 is MDHEN, CDR2 SYDVKM, per germline. General study points: With a few donors compared, 4.5% to 6.5% of naive CD4 clonotypes were shared.

Comment on this clone: As yet, its antigen is unknown.

Per the original methods: Without quality scores, immunoSEQ junctional reads could not be filtered like full-length reads. Clones were sequenced by immunoSEQ multiplex PCR, and TCRdb holds only the in-frame ones, with some missing. V and J calls and clone size follow that table, whereas D and trimming were derived from the DNA. The table includes 1.6 million or so clones, around 97% detected once. Recent vaccinations or acute infections were absent in the healthy HIV-negative adult donors. Sequencing was performed on naive CD4+ T cells sorted from blood. Specified subset: CD45RA+ positively selected. The clonotype comes from a man younger than 45 in good health. The V and J genes are TRBV28 and TRBJ2-1; D possibly uses TRBD1 or TRBD2 (5 bases each). CDR3 DNA sequence: TGTGCCAGCTATGGGGGAACTACCGCCTCCTACAATGAGCAGTTCTTC. Amino acids: CASYGGTTASYNEQFF.